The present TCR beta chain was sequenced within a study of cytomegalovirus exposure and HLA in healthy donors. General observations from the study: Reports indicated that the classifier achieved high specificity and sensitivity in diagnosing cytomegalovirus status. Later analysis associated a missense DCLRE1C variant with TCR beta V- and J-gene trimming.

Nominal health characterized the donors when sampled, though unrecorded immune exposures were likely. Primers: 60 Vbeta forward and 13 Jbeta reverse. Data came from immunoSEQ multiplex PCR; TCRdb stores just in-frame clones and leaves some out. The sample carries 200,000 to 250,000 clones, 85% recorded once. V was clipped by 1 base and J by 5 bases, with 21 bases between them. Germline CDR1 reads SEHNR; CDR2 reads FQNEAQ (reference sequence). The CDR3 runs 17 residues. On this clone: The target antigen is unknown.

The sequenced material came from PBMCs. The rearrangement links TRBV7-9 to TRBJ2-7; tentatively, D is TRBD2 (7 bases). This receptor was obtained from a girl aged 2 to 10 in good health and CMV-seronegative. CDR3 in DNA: TGTGCCAGCAGCTTAGTAGGGGGGGACTACTCTCCAAACGAGCAGTACTTC. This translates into CASSLVGGDYSPNEQYF.